These 11 T cell receptor beta chains share one sample of origin, sequenced in a study of PD-1 blockade in classical Hodgkin lymphoma. The protocol was immunoSEQ multiplex PCR, while the TCRdb copy is restricted to in-frame clones and leaves out a portion. The sample contains about 7,600 clones, around 78% of which appear only once. Sample time point: cycle 4 day 1 (C4D1), after around six weeks of nivolumab. Relapses following autologous stem cell transplantation were seen in all patients, with brentuximab vedotin exposure varying. The specimen was peripheral blood mononuclear cells (PBMCs), collected before the fourth cycle of nivolumab. These receptor sequences come from a human donor with classical Hodgkin lymphoma.

The rearrangement joins TRBV19 to TRBJ1-2; 8 positions agree with TRBD1. The germline V gene has CDR1 LNHDA and CDR2 SQIVND (reference sequence). The V and J ends lost 7 bases and 8 bases, in that order; junction bases with no gene match: 12. The CDR3 totals 14 residues. CDR3 DNA: TGTGCCAGTAACATCCCGGGACAGGAGGACGGCTACACCTTC. Protein sequence: CASNIPGQEDGYTF.

This rearrangement joins TRBV5-1 to TRBJ2-3; D gene uncertain. From germline, CDR1 is SGHRS and CDR2 YFSETQ. CDR3 length equals 14 residues. The V end was cut by 0 bases, the J end by 6 bases, with 11 bases between. This chain's CDR3 is CASSLVAPSDTQYF. The CDR3 region has the DNA TGCGCCAGCAGCTTGGTAGCCCCTTCCGATACGCAGTATTTT. The whole variable domain, filled in from reference TRBV5-1 and TRBJ2-3, reads KAGVTQTPRYLIKTRGQQVTLSCSPISGHRSVSWYQQTPGQGLQFLFEYFSETQRNKGNFPGRFSGRQFSNSRSEMNVSTLELGDSALYLCASSLVAPSDTQYFGPGTRLTVL.

The chain links TRBV28 to TRBJ2-5; 7 bases are shared with TRBD1. The J segment lost 1 base and the V segment lost 1 base, leaving 6 bases of the junction unmatched. The CDR3 loop spans 16 amino acids. From germline, CDR1 is MDHEN and CDR2 SYDVKM. In DNA, the CDR3 is TGTGCCAGCAGTTTATTAGGGACAGCGTCCCAAGAGACCCAGTACTTC. Encoded protein: CASSLLGTASQETQYF.

This chain joins TRBV7-8 and TRBJ2-7; unclear D gene. Germline V CDR1 and CDR2: SGHVS, FQNEAQ. The CDR3 loop spans 14 amino acids. V lost 5 bases, J lost 3 bases, and 14 bases lay in between. CDR3: CASSPQNGGYEQYF. In DNA form, the CDR3 reads TGTGCCAGCAGCCCCCAAAACGGTGGCTACGAGCAGTACTTC.

The chain joins TRBV4-2 to TRBJ2-1; no firm D call. The CDR3 sequence is 16 residues long. V lost 0 bases and J 0 bases, leaving 9 bases between the germline ends. Germline V gives CDR1 LGHNA, CDR2 YNFKEQ. CDR3 sequence: CASSQERRSSYNEQFF. Written as DNA, the CDR3 is TGTGCCAGCAGCCAAGAAAGAAGGAGCTCCTACAATGAGCAGTTCTTC.

The chain employs TRBV2 and TRBJ1-4, with TRBD1 as a possible D gene (6 bases). Trimming removed 4 bases from V and 8 bases from J, with 14 bases in between. Germline V lookup: CDR1 SNHLY, CDR2 FYNNEI. CDR3 length: 14 amino acids. The chain's CDR3 is CASSGSRGNEKLFF. The CDR3 DNA is TGTGCCAGCAGTGGGAGCAGGGGCAACGAAAAACTGTTTTTT.

The chain carries TRBV10-3 and TRBJ2-7, with 14 bases fitting TRBD2. V was pared by 8 bases and J by 5 bases, with 8 bases of the junction left unmatched. This CDR3 is 15 amino acids long. Germline V lookup: CDR1 ENHRY, CDR2 SYGVKD. The CDR3 DNA reads as TGTGCCATCCGGACTAGCGGGGGGCCCTCGAACGAGCAGTACTTC. Its translation is CAIRTSGGPSNEQYF.

The J gene is TRBJ2-2, the V gene TRBV5-1; D might be TRBD1 (6 bases). The CDR3 length is 16 residues. CDR1 SGHRS and CDR2 YFSETQ come from the germline V gene. With 4 bases removed from V and 5 bases from J, the gap between germline ends came to 18 bases. CDR3 nucleotides: TGCGCCAGCAGCGCAAATACAGGGTTCGAGACCGGGGAGCTGTTTTTT. Its translation is CASSANTGFETGELFF.

The J gene is TRBJ2-5, the V gene TRBV6-5; 8 nucleotides align to TRBD2. The CDR3 sequence is 16 residues long. Germline loops: CDR1 MNHEY, CDR2 SVGAGI. Unmatched junction bases numbered 10, after V lost 2 bases and J lost 5 bases. CDR3 DNA: TGTGCCAGCAGTTACGGGGCGGGAGGTTCGGGGGAGACCCAGTACTTC. This codes for CASSYGAGGSGETQYF.

The chain has TRBV11-2 and TRBJ2-7; 10 bases line up with TRBD2. Germline lookup yields CDR1 SGHAT and CDR2 FQNNGV. With V trimmed by 6 bases and J by 4 bases, 15 bases remained unmatched. The CDR3 is 17 residues long. In DNA form, the CDR3 reads TGTGCCAGCAGACGTTCTTTTTCCCGGACTAGCGGTTACGAGCAGTACTTC. This encodes CASRRSFSRTSGYEQYF.

The V and J genes are TRBV6-5 and TRBJ1-3, with 11 bases lining up with TRBD1. Germline V gene sequence: CDR1 MNHEY, CDR2 SVGAGI. The CDR3 has 15 residues. V lost 2 bases to trimming and J lost 9 bases; unmatched junction nucleotides: 6. This CDR3 is CASSYAGTGGSTIYF. The CDR3 nucleotides are TGTGCCAGCAGTTACGCCGGGACAGGGGGTTCCACCATATATTTT.